The sequence of this TCR beta chain was determined in a study of T-cell reconstitution after alpha-beta-depleted transplantation in children. This sample's TCRbeta library carried unique molecular identifier barcodes. Using its own MiXCR run on the PCR reads, TCRdb lists one record per CDR3 protein. Among approximately 83,000 distinct CDR3 sequences listed, more than 9% were seen once. This clonotype was counted at least ten times. This CDR3 region has 13 residues. CDR1 and CDR2 from the germline V gene are SGHRS and YFSETQ. The V end was cut by 3 bases, the J end by 3 bases, with 10 bases between. The chain recombines TRBV5-1 with TRBJ2-7; D is undetermined. Material: PBMCs from the stem cell graft donor, obtained from the stem cell graft. This TCR was recovered from a human donor who donated a stem cell graft to a child with inherited bone marrow failure. Here the CDR3 DNA reads TGCGCCAGCAGCTGGGGAACTGGCTACGAGCAGTACTTC. This translates into CASSWGTGYEQYF.